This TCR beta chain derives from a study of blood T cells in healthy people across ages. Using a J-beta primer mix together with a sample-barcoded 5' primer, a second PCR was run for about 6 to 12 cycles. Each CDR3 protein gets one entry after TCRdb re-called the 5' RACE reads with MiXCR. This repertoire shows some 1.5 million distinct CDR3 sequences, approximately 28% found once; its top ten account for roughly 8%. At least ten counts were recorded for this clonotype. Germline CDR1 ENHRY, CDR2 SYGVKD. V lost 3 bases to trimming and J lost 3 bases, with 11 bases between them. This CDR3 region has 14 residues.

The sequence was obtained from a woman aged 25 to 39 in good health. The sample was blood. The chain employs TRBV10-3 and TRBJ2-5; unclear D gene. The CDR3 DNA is TGTGCCATCAGTGAACCAGCGTTAGAAGAGACCCAGTACTTC. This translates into CAISEPALEETQYF.